A selection of T cell receptor beta chains follows, all from one sample in a study of shared clonotypes between healthy human individuals. The repertoire was sequenced with immunoSEQ multiplex PCR; TCRdb's copy has only in-frame clones and lacks some. The table includes more than 850,000 clones, approximately 78% detected once. Sequencing input: memory CD4+ T cells from PBMCs. These receptors all come from a man between 18 and 35 years old in good health. Some clones in this sample may be carry-over from other donors' samples. The conserved cysteine and the conserved F or W are not part of the CDR3 here.

CDR3 protein,J gene,V gene
ASSGAENTGELF,TRBJ2-2,TRBV2
ASSLNLGEQY,TRBJ2-7,TRBV28
ASSQHSIEQF,TRBJ2-1,TRBV27
ASSLQGAFAYGYT,TRBJ1-2,TRBV5-1
ASSPKLGDTQY,TRBJ2-3,TRBV7-3
ASRRVAGAPYEQY,TRBJ2-7,TRBV11-2
ASIGDRNTEAF,TRBJ1-1,TRBV5-1
ASIERQGAPYEQY,TRBJ2-7,TRBV6-5
ATSRDFGVHAAF,TRBJ1-1,TRBV15
ASSPSKETQY,TRBJ2-5,TRBV7-2
ASSKQEYEQY,TRBJ2-7,TRBV28
ASSFRLAGDTQY,TRBJ2-3,TRBV7-3
ASSLRGMNTEAF,TRBJ1-1,TRBV7-9
ASSQGQYEQY,TRBJ2-7,TRBV4-1
ASSAGTGGLGGYT,TRBJ1-2,TRBV9
ASSSPSRTLNTEAF,TRBJ1-1,TRBV28
ASSKQGGLNQPQH,TRBJ1-5,TRBV27
ASSLTSGRTYEQY,TRBJ2-7,TRBV7-3
ASSLGGRDNEQF,TRBJ2-1,TRBV7-3
ASGIWTLGNTIY,TRBJ1-3,TRBV28
ASTSSNEQF,TRBJ2-1,TRBV7-6
ASSLGTAGNQPQH,TRBJ1-5,TRBV5-1
ASTPTWGGNTEAF,TRBJ1-1,TRBV9
ASSPSGSTDTQY,TRBJ2-3,TRBV5-6
ASSLSTDFSYEQY,TRBJ2-7,TRBV5-1
ASTHTGELF,TRBJ2-2,TRBV19
ASSSTVDQPQH,TRBJ1-5,TRBV7-7
ASSSPRDTQY,TRBJ2-3,TRBV5-4
ASTTGTSNTGELF,TRBJ2-2,TRBV5-1
ASSQVKGVYNEKLF,TRBJ1-4,TRBV14
ASSARLDSYEQY,TRBJ2-7,TRBV6-5
ASSPPTAGLGEQF,TRBJ2-1,TRBV5-1
ASSSGVNTEAF,TRBJ1-1,TRBV9